This T cell receptor (beta chain) derives from a study of T cell changes during pregnancy in multiple sclerosis. Assay: immunoSEQ multiplex PCR; the TCRdb copy retains only in-frame clones and omits some. This table holds tens of thousands of clones, approximately 92% found once. The CDR3 is made up of 12 amino acids. Germline lookup yields CDR1 MNHEY and CDR2 SMNVEV (reference sequence). V lost 6 bases, J lost 5 bases, and 3 bases stayed unmatched. Within the sample, this clone is medium-sized (0.01 to 0.1%). The chain employs TRBV27 and TRBJ1-2; 7 nucleotides align to TRBD1. The receptor was isolated from a female donor with multiple sclerosis, enrolled in a pregnancy study. Sequenced material: CD8+ T cells from peripheral blood mononuclear cells, taken in the third trimester of pregnancy. This CDR3 reads CASRGQAYGYTF. In nucleotides, the CDR3 is TGTGCCAGCAGAGGACAGGCTTATGGCTACACCTTC.